This T cell receptor beta chain was retrieved from a study of T cell clonality in common variable immunodeficiency (dated by TCRdb to the mid-2010s). For sequencing input, CVID and control samples contributed equivalent amounts of genomic DNA. For every sample, a 60 bp segment covering the rearranged TCRbeta CDR3 region was amplified and then sequenced. The immunoSEQ assay, a bias-corrected multiplex PCR combined with high-throughput sequencing, was used to amplify TCRbeta. The source study handled its data this way. Every unique nucleotide sequence was considered a clone and was annotated with V, D and J genes, copy number and frequency. Sequences were labeled productive if in frame, and non-productive if out of frame or containing stop codons. Clonality was calculated from Shannon's entropy as previously described. The predicted amino acid sequences of productive clones were used to derive mean CDR3 Kyte-Doolittle hydropathy. Hierarchical clustering of scaled V gene usage was performed with the R hclust function using Manhattan distance and complete linkage. Clone sharing by CDR3 amino acid sequence was assessed by resampling 12 repertoires per group over 100 rounds. The repertoires were searched for approximately 73 published EBV-specific and fewer than 250 published CMV-specific TCRbeta sequences. Analysis left out two CVID samples that produced under 10,000 sequences, so 42 CVID repertoires remained. In TCRdb, the immuneACCESS table is reduced to in-frame sequences with V and J assigned. These tables do not hold every clone; where another copy was compared, an unresolved V gene accounts for under half, and the others remain unexplained. V and J calls and clone size come straight from that table; D and trimming were deduced from the DNA. In this sample, about 47,000 clones appear, none counted once only. The ten largest clonotypes hold about 6.5% of the sample.

This clone has at least ten counts. The target of this receptor is not known. Most CVID patients and most healthy controls were of Caucasian heritage. Heparinized peripheral whole blood samples of roughly 5 to 8.5 ml were collected from each donor. Genomic DNA from adults with common variable immune deficiency (CVID) and from healthy adult controls was used to sequence TCRbeta CDR3 repertoires. The control group comprised some 22 healthy adult volunteers, roughly 12 female and approximately ten male, aged roughly 23 to 75 years with a mean age of roughly 32. Diluted blood was density-centrifuged over Hypaque 1077 or Ficoll-Paque to isolate peripheral blood mononuclear cells. Unsorted mononuclear cells served as the source of genomic DNA, which was extracted either by Qiagen column purification or by a centrifugation-based method. What the research found in general, with its limitations: CVID subjects shared fewer TCRbeta clones with each other than healthy controls did (p < 0.0001). Patient heterogeneity within the CVID cohort put limits on correlating repertoire features with clinical complications. CVID TCRbeta sequences reportedly showed fewer deletions and N-nucleotide insertions and lacked highly modified clones with 13 or more V deletions. Compared with healthy controls, CVID subjects showed increased TCRbeta clonality (t-test p = 0.018), a feature most characteristic of about a third of subjects. It was noted by the authors that sequencing of the repertoires of T cell subpopulations would be needed to clarify the cause of the increased clonality in CVID. Even though DNA input was equal, the average per sample came to about 81,820 unique sequences for controls compared with roughly 30,000 for CVID samples.

The sequenced sample consisted of peripheral blood mononuclear cells. This TCR was sampled from a person aged 18-70 years in good health.

The CDR3 protein is CASSLSPYEQYF. Partial CDR3 DNA: TGTGCCAGCAGCTTGTCTCCCTACGAG. Here the chain combines TRBV5-6 and TRBJ2-7; the D gene cannot be resolved reliably. The read falls 3 residues short of the CDR3 end, and the missing part is taken from the germline J gene. V is pared back by 1 base and J by 2 bases, with 4 bases lying between the germline termini. CDR1 and CDR2 are drawn from the germline V gene: SGHDT, YYEEEE. Reading from cysteine to phenylalanine, the CDR3 counts 12 amino acids. Shown are 27 bases from within the CDR3, in frame from base 1. Joined to the reference TRBV5-6 and TRBJ2-7 proteins, this CDR3 gives the full variable domain: DAGVTQSPTHLIKTRGQQVTLRCSPKSGHDTVSWYQQALGQGPQFIFQYYEEEERQRGNFPDRFSGHQFPNYSSELNVNALLLGDSALYLCASSLSPYEQYFGPGTRLTVT.